Listed here are 5 T cell receptor beta chains from one sample, sequenced in a study of neurological immune-mediated disorders. TCRdb recomputed calls from the 5' RACE reads with MiXCR, one row per CDR3 protein. Among approximately 30,000 distinct CDR3 sequences listed, 5.5% to 6% were seen once. The specimen sequenced was CD4+ T cells from blood. These TCRs come from a woman in her forties or fifties in good health.

In this sample, this clonotype turned up many times. V and J are TRBV18 and TRBJ2-4; D not resolved. The CDR3 contains 14 residues. V lost 3 bases and J 1 base, leaving 7 bases between the germline ends. Germline values: CDR1 KGHSH, CDR2 LQKENI. The CDR3 nucleotides are TGTGCCAGCTCACCTCCGTCGGCCAAAAACATTCAGTACTTC. Translated: CASSPPSAKNIQYF.

At least ten counts were recorded for this clonotype. This chain uses TRBV30 with TRBJ2-5; D is possibly TRBD2 (5 bases). This CDR3 is 14 amino acids long. The V and J ends lost 4 bases and 1 base respectively, with 13 bases between them. Germline V gene sequence: CDR1 GTSNPN, CDR2 SVGIG (reference sequence). In DNA form, the CDR3 reads TGTGCCTGGATCGGTTCCGGGATCCAAGAGACCCAGTACTTC. This gives the protein CAWIGSGIQETQYF.

This clonotype was seen many times. V gene TRBV28 combines with J gene TRBJ2-2; no clear D. The germline V gene encodes CDR1 MDHEN and CDR2 SYDVKM. The V end was cut by 10 bases, the J end by 2 bases, with 8 bases between. This CDR3 spans 12 amino acids. CDR3 residues: CATNPNTGELFF. The CDR3, as DNA: TGTGCCACAAACCCAAACACCGGGGAGCTGTTTTTT.

This clonotype has at least ten counts. The gene calls are TRBV3-1 and TRBJ2-7; TRBD2 is a possible D gene (5 bases). CDR1 and CDR2 from the germline V gene are LGHDT and YNNKEL (reference sequence). V was cut by 3 bases and J by 3 bases, with 15 bases left in between. The CDR3 sequence is 15 residues long. The CDR3 DNA reads as TGTGCCAGCAGCCACCCGGGGAGTTCTGACTACGAGCAGTACTTC. This translates into CASSHPGSSDYEQYF.

This clonotype was seen at least ten times. The CDR3 region has the DNA TGTGCCAGCAGCCTCGATTGGGGGGGAAGCAATCAGCCCCAGCATTTT. This sequence encodes CASSLDWGGSNQPQHF. This chain connects TRBV9 to TRBJ1-5; TRBD1 might be the D (5 bases). There are 16 residues in the CDR3. V lost 4 bases, J lost 1 base, and 15 bases lay in between. The germline CDR1 and CDR2 sequences are SGDLS and YYNGEE.